This entry features one T cell receptor (beta chain) sequence. As yet, its antigen is unknown. These data are taken from a study of cytomegalovirus exposure and HLA in healthy donors. Study conclusions and caveats: A few of the chains that were CMV-associated were confirmed in vitro to be specific for CMV antigens.

This CDR3 comprises 12 residues. V gave up 6 bases and J gave up 7 bases; unmatched junction bases: 4. The germline CDR1 and CDR2 sequences are SEHNR and FQNEAQ (reference sequence). Repertoires were generated with immunoSEQ multiplex PCR, while TCRdb's copy carries only in-frame clones and drops some. This table holds around 100,000 clones, 85% found once. Specimen: PBMCs. This receptor was identified in a man between 18 and 29 years old in good health and CMV-seropositive. V usage is TRBV7-9 and J usage is TRBJ2-5; 8 bases are a match to TRBD1. The CDR3 bases are TGTGCCAGCAGTAATGACAGGGGGACCCAGTACTTC. Translated: CASSNDRGTQYF.